The T cell receptor (beta chain) under discussion was sequenced for a study of T cells after yellow fever vaccination. This clonotype was seen a handful of times. The CDR3 runs 11 residues. Trimming removed 7 bases from V and 6 bases from J, with 7 bases in between. 5'RACE template switching added a universal primer site and UMIs to TCR cDNA. MiXCR, run by TCRdb on the 5' RACE reads, gives a single entry per CDR3 protein. The sample gives some 350,000 distinct CDR3 sequences, over 4% of which show up once; around 25% is in the top ten. The receptor was derived from a man between 18 and 29 years old who received the YFV17D yellow fever vaccine. The starting material was PBMCs, obtained 5 days after the yellow fever booster vaccination. The chain employs TRBV6-7 and TRBJ1-5; D unclear. TRBV6-7 is filed as an ORF, its function uncertain. This CDR3 reads CASISSQPQHF. CDR3 nucleotide sequence: TGTGCCAGCATCAGTAGTCAGCCCCAGCATTTT.